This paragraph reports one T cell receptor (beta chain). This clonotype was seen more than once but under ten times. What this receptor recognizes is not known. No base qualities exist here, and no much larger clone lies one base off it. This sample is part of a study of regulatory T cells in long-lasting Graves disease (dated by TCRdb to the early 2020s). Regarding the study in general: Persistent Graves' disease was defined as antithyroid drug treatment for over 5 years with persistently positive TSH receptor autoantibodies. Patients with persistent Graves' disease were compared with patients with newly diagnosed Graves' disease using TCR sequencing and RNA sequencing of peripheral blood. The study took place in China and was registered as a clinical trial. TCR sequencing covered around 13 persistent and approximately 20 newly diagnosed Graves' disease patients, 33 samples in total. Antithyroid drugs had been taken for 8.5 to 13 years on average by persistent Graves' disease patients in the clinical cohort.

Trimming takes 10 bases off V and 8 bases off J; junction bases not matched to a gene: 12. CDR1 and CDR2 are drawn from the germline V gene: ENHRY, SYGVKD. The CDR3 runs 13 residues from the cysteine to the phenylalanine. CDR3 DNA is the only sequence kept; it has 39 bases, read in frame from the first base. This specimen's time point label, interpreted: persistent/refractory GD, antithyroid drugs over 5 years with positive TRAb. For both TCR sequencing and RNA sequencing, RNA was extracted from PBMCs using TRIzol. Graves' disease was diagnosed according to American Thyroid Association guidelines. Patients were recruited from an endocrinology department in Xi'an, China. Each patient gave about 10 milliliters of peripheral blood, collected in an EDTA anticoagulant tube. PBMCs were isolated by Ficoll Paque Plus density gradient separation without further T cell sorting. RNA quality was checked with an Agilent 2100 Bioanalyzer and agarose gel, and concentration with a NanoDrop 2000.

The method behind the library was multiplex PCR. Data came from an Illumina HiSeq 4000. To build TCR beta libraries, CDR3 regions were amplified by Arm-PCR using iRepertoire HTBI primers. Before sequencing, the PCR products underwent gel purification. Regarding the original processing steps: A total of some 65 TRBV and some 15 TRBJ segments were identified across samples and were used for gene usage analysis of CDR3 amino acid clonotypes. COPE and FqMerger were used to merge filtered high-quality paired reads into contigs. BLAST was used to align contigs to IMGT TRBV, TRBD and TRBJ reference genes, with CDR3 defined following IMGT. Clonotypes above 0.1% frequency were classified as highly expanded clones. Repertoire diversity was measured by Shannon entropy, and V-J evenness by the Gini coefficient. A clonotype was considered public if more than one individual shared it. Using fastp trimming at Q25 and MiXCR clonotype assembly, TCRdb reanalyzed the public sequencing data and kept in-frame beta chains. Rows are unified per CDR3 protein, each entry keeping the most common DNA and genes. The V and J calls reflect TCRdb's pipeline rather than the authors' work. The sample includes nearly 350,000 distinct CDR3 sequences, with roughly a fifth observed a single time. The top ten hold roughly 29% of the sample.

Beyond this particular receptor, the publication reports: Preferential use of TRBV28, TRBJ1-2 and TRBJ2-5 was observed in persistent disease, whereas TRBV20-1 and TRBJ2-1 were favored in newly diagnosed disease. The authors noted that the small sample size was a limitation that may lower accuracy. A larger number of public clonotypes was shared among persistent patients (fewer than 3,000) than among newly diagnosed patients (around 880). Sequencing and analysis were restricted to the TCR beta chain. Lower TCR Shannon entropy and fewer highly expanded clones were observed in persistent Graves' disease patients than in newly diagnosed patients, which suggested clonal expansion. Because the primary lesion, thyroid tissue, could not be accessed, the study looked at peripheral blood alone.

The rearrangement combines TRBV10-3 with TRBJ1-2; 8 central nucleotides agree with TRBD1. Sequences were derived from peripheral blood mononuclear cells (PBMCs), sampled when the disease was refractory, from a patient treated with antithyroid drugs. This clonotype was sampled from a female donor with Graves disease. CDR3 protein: CATQGAVFFGYTF. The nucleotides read TGTGCCACCCAGGGGGCGGTATTTTTCGGCTACACCTTC.